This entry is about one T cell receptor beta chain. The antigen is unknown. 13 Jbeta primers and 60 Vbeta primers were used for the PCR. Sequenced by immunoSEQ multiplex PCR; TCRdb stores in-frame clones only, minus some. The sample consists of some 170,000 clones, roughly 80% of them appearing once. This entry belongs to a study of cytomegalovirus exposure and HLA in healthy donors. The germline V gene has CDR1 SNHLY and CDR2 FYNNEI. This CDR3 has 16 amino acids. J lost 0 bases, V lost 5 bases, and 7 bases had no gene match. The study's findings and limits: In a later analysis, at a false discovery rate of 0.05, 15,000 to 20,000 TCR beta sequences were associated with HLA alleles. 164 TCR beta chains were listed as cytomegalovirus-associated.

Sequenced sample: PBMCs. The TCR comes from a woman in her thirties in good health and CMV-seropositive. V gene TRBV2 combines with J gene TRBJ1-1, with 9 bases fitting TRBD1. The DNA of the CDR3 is TGTGCCAGCAGTTTAACAGGGGGCCGCATGAACACTGAAGCTTTCTTT. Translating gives CASSLTGGRMNTEAFF.